These 14 T cell receptor beta chains originate from one sample sequenced in a study of T cell responses to AZD1222 COVID-19 vaccine. Data came from immunoSEQ multiplex PCR; TCRdb stores just in-frame clones and leaves some out. The table lists some 150,000 clones, over 85% of them singletons, with under 2% in the top ten. This specimen consisted of peripheral blood, obtained 28 days after the second AZD1222 dose. The source of these receptors is an adult who received the AZD1222 COVID-19 vaccine.

The chain employs TRBV6-2 or TRBV6-3 and TRBJ1-6; D not resolved. Between the trimmed V and J ends, which lost 2 bases and 0 bases, there was a span of 5 bases. This CDR3 is 15 amino acids long. Germline CDR1 is MNHEY and CDR2 is SVGEGT. The CDR3 region is CASSYRSSYNSPLHF. The CDR3 nucleotides are TGTGCCAGCAGTTACAGGAGCTCCTATAATTCACCCCTCCACTTT.

This sequence joins TRBV6-5 and TRBJ1-1; D not resolved. Germline CDR1 is MNHEY and CDR2 is SVGAGI. The CDR3 extends over 12 amino acids. V was shortened by 10 bases and J by 2 bases, with 11 bases between the two germline ends. The CDR3 DNA follows: TGTGCCACCCTGCCCGGAAACACTGAAGCTTTCTTT. Encoded protein: CATLPGNTEAFF.

V and J are TRBV2 and TRBJ1-2, with a weak D call TRBD1 (6 bases). CDR3 length: 12 residues. Germline lookup yields CDR1 SNHLY and CDR2 FYNNEI. V was trimmed by 3 bases and J by 4 bases, leaving 6 bases between them. In DNA, the CDR3 is TGTGCCAGCAGTGAGGACAGCTATGGCTACACCTTC. It encodes CASSEDSYGYTF.

This chain uses TRBV28 with TRBJ1-2, with D tentatively TRBD1 (5 bases). The CDR3 is made up of 14 amino acids. Looked up from germline, CDR1 is MDHEN and CDR2 is SYDVKM. Trimming cost V 4 bases and J 2 bases, with 11 bases left between them. The CDR3 nucleotides are TGTGCCAGCAGTTCGTGGGGGTACAACTATGGCTACACCTTC. Translated, it gives CASSSWGYNYGYTF.

The V gene is TRBV7-9, the J gene TRBJ1-2; D call uncertain. Germline values: CDR1 SEHNR, CDR2 FQNEAQ (reference sequence). The CDR3 has 15 residues. Trimming removed 1 base at V and 8 bases at J, with 17 bases between. The CDR3 reads CASSLERTSGAGYTF. DNA of the CDR3: TGTGCCAGCAGCTTAGAGAGGACTTCGGGCGCGGGCTACACCTTC.

This chain connects TRBV5-1 to TRBJ1-1; D uncertain. Looked up from germline, CDR1 is SGHRS and CDR2 is YFSETQ. This CDR3 contains 14 residues. Trimming took off 2 bases at V and 3 bases at J, with 11 bases between the two ends. As DNA, the CDR3 is TGCGCCAGCAGCTTAGCCTATCGGGACACTGAAGCTTTCTTT. Its translation is CASSLAYRDTEAFF.

The chain combines TRBV7-6 with TRBJ1-4; TRBD1 matches 7 bases. Losses at the gene ends were 5 bases for V and 6 bases for J; bases not matched to a gene: 12. The CDR3 is 16 residues long. Looked up from germline, CDR1 is SGHVS and CDR2 is FNYEAQ. The CDR3 nucleotides are TGTGCCAGCAGCACTCGGACAGGACGGTTGGATGAAAAACTGTTTTTT. Protein: CASSTRTGRLDEKLFF.

This clone was seen a single time. The genes are TRBV7-2 and TRBJ1-4; 9 positions agree with TRBD1. J was trimmed by 7 bases and V by 5 bases; bases with no gene match: 5. The CDR3 loop spans 14 amino acids. Germline-derived CDR1 and CDR2 are SGHTA and FQGNSA. This CDR3 reads CASSPDRGAEKLFF. In DNA form, the CDR3 reads TGTGCCAGCAGCCCAGACAGGGGGGCTGAAAAACTGTTTTTT. Combining the CDR3 with reference TRBV7-2 and TRBJ1-4 gives the whole variable domain GAGVSQSPSNKVTEKGKDVELRCDPISGHTALYWYRQSLGQGLEFLIYFQGNSAPDKSGLPSDRFSAERTGGSVSTLTIQRTQQEDSAVYLCASSPDRGAEKLFFGSGTQLSVL.

V and J are TRBV7-9 and TRBJ1-1, with 11 bases identical to TRBD1. The CDR3 totals 14 residues. Germline V gene data show CDR1 as SEHNR and CDR2 as FQNEAQ (reference sequence). V trimming: 5 bases; J trimming: 10 bases; junction bases outside the gene matches: 9. This CDR3 reads CASSRTGGISGAFF. In DNA, the CDR3 is TGTGCCAGCAGCCGGACAGGGGGCATAAGCGGAGCTTTCTTT. The whole variable domain, filled in from reference TRBV7-9 and TRBJ1-1, reads DTGVSQNPRHKITKRGQNVTFRCDPISEHNRLYWYRQTLGQGPEFLTYFQNEAQLEKSRLLSDRFSAERPKGSFSTLEIQRTEQGDSAMYLCASSRTGGISGAFFGQGTRLTVV.

The CDR3 is CASSLELAGVNEQFF. The CDR3 DNA is TGCGCCAGCAGCTTGGAACTAGCGGGAGTTAATGAGCAGTTCTTC. This chain joins TRBV5-1 and TRBJ2-1; 11 bases match TRBD2. CDR1 and CDR2 from the germline V gene are SGHRS and YFSETQ. The CDR3 is made up of 15 amino acids. J lost 7 bases, V lost 0 bases, and 3 bases had no gene match.

The chain joins TRBV7-2 to TRBJ2-7; no firm D call. The CDR3 is 12 residues long. Germline V gene sequence: CDR1 SGHTA, CDR2 FQGNSA. V lost 5 bases to trimming and J lost 2 bases, with 7 bases between them. This chain's CDR3 is CASSPGPYEQYF. The CDR3 bases are TGTGCCAGCAGCCCCGGACCCTACGAGCAGTACTTC. The entire variable domain, with the rest obtained from reference TRBV7-2 and TRBJ2-7, is as follows: GAGVSQSPSNKVTEKGKDVELRCDPISGHTALYWYRQSLGQGLEFLIYFQGNSAPDKSGLPSDRFSAERTGGSVSTLTIQRTQQEDSAVYLCASSPGPYEQYFGPGTRLTVT.

For the CDR3, the DNA is TGTGCCAGCAGCTTGTCGGAGGGGGTCGAAGCTTTCTTT. This codes for CASSLSEGVEAFF. The J gene is TRBJ1-1, the V gene TRBV5-5; perhaps TRBD1 as D (6 bases). V was shortened by 1 base and J by 8 bases, with 12 bases between the two germline ends. Germline-derived CDR1 and CDR2 are SGHKS and YYEKEE (reference sequence). This CDR3 has 13 residues.

This clone was recorded once. This sequence joins TRBV16 and TRBJ1-6; D is perhaps TRBD1 (6 bases). V was pared by 3 bases and J by 5 bases, with 14 bases between. Germline CDR1 is KGHSY and CDR2 is FQNENV. The CDR3 loop spans 16 amino acids. The CDR3: CASSHRTGWDNSPLHF. CDR3 DNA sequence: TGTGCCAGCAGCCACCGAACAGGGTGGGATAATTCACCCCTCCACTTT.

This chain joins TRBV21-1 and TRBJ2-5; TRBD1, the table's D call, lacks a check against the DNA. TRBV21-1 is classified as a pseudogene. The CDR3 is 14 residues long. CDR3 loop: CASTPRDRGETQYF. CDR3 DNA: TGTGCCAGCACCCCCCGGGACAGGGGCGAGACCCAGTACTTC.